This TCR beta chain came from a study of CD8 T cells in ankylosing spondylitis. Study observations and caveats: In synovial fluid and blood from reactive arthritis, some motif variants were previously reported. As for the disease-linked clones, they showed a CD8+ phenotype and occurred at relatively low frequencies in peripheral blood. A motif in TCR beta, a set of eight highly homologous variants, appeared characteristic of ankylosing spondylitis blood.

Molecular-barcoded quantitative 5'-RACE produced these TCR beta libraries. MiXCR, applied by TCRdb to the 5' RACE reads, yields one record per CDR3 protein. The sample lists about 800,000 distinct CDR3 sequences; about 10% were seen once. Comment on this clonotype: Its antigen is as yet unknown.

V was pared by 5 bases and J by 1 base, with 11 bases between. CDR3 length: 13 residues. Looked up from germline, CDR1 is DFQATT and CDR2 is SNEGSKA (reference sequence). The TCR originated in a male donor with ankylosing spondylitis. The source material was blood, either unsorted or a sorted T cell fraction (not recorded which). The chain has TRBV20-1 and TRBJ1-1; no clear D gene. The chain's CDR3 is CSARPLQNTEAFF. DNA of the CDR3: TGCAGTGCTCGCCCTCTTCAGAACACTGAAGCTTTCTTT.